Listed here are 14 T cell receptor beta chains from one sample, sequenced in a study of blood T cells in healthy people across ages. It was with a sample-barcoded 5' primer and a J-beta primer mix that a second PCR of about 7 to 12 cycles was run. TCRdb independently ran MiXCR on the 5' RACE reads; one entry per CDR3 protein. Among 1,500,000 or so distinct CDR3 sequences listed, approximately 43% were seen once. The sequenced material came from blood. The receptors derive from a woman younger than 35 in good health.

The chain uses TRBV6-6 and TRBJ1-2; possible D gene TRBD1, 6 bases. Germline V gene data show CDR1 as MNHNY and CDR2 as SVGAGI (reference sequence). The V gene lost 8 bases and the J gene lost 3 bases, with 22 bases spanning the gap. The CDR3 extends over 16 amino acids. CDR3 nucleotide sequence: TGTGCCAGCGGCACACCCGAATCCTCAGGGGACTATGGCTACACCTTC. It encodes CASGTPESSGDYGYTF.

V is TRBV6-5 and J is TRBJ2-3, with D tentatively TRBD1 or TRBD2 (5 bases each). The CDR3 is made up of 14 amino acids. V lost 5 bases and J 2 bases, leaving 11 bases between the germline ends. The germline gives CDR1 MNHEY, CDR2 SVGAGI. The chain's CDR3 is CASSPGDLTDTQYF. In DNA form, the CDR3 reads TGTGCCAGCAGTCCTGGGGACCTCACAGATACGCAGTATTTT.

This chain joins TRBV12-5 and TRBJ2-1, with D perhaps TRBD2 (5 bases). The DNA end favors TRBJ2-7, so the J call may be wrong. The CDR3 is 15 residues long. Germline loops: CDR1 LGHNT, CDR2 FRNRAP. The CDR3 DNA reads TGTGCTAGTGGTGGTCCGGGGAGTCCCTACAATGAGCAGTACTTC. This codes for CASGGPGSPYNEQYF.

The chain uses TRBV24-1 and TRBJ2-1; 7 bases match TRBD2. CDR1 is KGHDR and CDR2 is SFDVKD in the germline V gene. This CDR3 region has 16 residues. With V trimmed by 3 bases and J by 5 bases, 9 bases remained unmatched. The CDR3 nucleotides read TGTGCCACCAGTGATCCGGGACGAGCGGGACACAATGAGCAGTTCTTC. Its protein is CATSDPGRAGHNEQFF.

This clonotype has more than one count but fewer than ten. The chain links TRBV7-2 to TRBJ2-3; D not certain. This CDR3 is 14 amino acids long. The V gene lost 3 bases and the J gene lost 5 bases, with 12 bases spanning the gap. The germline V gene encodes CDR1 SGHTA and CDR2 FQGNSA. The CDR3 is CASSLGSKEDTQYF. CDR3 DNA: TGTGCCAGCAGCTTGGGGTCGAAGGAAGATACGCAGTATTTT.

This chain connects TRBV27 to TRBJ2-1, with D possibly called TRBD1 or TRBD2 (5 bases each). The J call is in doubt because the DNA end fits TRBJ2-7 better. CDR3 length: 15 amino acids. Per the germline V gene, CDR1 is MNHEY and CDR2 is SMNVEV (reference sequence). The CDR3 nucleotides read TGTGCCAGCAGTTTCCCCCGGGGACCCTACAATGAGCAGTACTTC. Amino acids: CASSFPRGPYNEQYF.

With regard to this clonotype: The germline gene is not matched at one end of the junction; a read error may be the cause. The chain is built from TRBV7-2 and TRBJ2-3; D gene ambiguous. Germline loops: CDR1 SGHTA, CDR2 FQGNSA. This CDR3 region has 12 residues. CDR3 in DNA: TGTGCCGGCAGCCAAATCTCAGATACGCAGTATTTT. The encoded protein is CAGSQISDTQYF.

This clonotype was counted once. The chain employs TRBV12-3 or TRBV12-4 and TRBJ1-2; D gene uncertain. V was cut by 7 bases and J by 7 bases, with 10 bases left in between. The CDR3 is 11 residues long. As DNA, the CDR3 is TGTGCCAGCATGATCGTGGGTGGCTACACCTTC. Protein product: CASMIVGGYTF.

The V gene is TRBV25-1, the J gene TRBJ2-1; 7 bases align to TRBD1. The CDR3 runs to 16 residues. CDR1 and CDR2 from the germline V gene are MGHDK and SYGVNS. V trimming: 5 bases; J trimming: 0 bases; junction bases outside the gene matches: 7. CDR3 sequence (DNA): TGTGCCAGCAGTAACAACAGGGGATCCTCCTACAATGAGCAGTTCTTC. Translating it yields CASSNNRGSSYNEQFF. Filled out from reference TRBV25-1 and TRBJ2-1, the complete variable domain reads EADIYQTPRYLVIGTGKKITLECSQTMGHDKMYWYQQDPGMELHLIHYSYGVNSTEKGDLSSESTVSRIRTEHFPLTLESARPSHTSQYLCASSNNRGSSYNEQFFGPGTRLTVL.

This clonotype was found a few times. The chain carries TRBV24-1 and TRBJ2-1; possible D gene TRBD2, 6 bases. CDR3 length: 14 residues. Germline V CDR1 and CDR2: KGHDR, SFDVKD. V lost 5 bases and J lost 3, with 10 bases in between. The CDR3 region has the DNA TGTGCCACCAGTGGTTCTAGCGTCTACAATGAGCAGTTCTTC. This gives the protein CATSGSSVYNEQFF.

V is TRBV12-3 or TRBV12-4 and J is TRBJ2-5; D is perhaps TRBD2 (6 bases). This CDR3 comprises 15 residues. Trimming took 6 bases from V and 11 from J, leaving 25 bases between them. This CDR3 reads CASSLGLTPNNEQYF. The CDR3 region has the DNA TGTGCCAGCAGCCTCGGACTAACCCCAAACAATGAGCAGTACTTC.

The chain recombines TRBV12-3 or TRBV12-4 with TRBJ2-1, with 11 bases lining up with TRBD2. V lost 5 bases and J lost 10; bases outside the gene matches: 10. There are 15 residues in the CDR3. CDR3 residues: CASSNGLAGRGEQFF. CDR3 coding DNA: TGTGCCAGCAGTAACGGACTAGCGGGCCGGGGAGAGCAGTTCTTC.

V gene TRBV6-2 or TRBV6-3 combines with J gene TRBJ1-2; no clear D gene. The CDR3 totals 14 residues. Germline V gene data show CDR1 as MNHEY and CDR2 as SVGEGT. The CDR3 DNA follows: TGTGTGAACAACCCCGCCTGGGAAAACTATGGCTACACCTTC. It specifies CVNNPAWENYGYTF.

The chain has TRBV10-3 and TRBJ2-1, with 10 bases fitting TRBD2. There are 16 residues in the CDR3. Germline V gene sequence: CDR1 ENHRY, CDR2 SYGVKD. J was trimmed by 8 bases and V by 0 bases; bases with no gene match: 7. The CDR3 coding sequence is TGTGCCATCAGTGAGTCAGTGGGACTAGCGTCCTATGAGCAGTTCTTC. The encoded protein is CAISESVGLASYEQFF.